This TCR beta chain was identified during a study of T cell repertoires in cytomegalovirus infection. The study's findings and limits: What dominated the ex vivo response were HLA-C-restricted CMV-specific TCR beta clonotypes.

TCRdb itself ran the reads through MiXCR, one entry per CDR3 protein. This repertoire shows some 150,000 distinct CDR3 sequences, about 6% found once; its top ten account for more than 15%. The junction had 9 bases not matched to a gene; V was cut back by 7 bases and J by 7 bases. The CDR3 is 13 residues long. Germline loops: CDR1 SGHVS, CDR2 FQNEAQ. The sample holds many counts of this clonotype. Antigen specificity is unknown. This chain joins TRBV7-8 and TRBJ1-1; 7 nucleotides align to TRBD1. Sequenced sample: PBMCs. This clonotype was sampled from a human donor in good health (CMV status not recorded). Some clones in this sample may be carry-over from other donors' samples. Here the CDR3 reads CASTRDSWSEAFF. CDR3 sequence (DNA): TGTGCCAGCACCCGGGACAGCTGGAGTGAAGCTTTCTTT. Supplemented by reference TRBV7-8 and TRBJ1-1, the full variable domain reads GAGVSQSPRYKVAKRGQDVALRCDPISGHVSLFWYQQALGQGPEFLTYFQNEAQLDKSGLPSDRFFAERPEGSVSTLKIQRTQQEDSAVYLCASTRDSWSEAFFGQGTRLTVV.